One and the same sample provided the 24 T cell receptor beta chains below, sequenced in a study of shared clonotypes between healthy human individuals. CD45RO negativity and positive selection for CCR7 defined naive CD8 cells, a population that excluded terminally differentiated effector memory CD45RA+ cells. The repertoire was sequenced with immunoSEQ multiplex PCR; TCRdb's copy has only in-frame clones and lacks some. This sample has around 2.1 million clones, with around 93% found just once. Sequenced input: naive CD8+ T cells from PBMCs. These receptors all come from a man aged 18 to 30 in good health. Some clones in this sample may be carry-over from other donors' samples.

The chain joins TRBV5-6 to TRBJ2-7, with D perhaps matching TRBD1 (7 bases). V was cut by 3 bases and J by 6 bases, with 13 bases left in between. The CDR3 is 13 residues long. The germline V gene has CDR1 SGHDT and CDR2 YYEEEE. CDR3 amino acids: CASSWTQGGEQYF. The CDR3 nucleotides are TGTGCCAGCAGCTGGACCCAGGGGGGCGAGCAGTACTTC.

This clone was seen once. V and J are TRBV9 and TRBJ2-5; D is uncertain. Germline values: CDR1 SGDLS, CDR2 YYNGEE. The ends were cut back, 0 bases at V and 10 bases at J, with 13 bases in the middle. CDR3 length equals 13 residues. CDR3 protein: CASSVATLSDQYF. CDR3 nucleotide sequence: TGTGCCAGCAGCGTAGCCACCCTCTCAGACCAGTACTTC.

The CDR3 here is CASSVMGFTGELFF. The CDR3 DNA reads as TGTGCCAGCAGCGTAATGGGCTTCACCGGGGAGCTGTTTTTT. This rearrangement joins TRBV9 to TRBJ2-2; D remains ambiguous. In germline, CDR1 is SGDLS, CDR2 YYNGEE. V was pared by 1 base and J by 4 bases, with 8 bases between. This CDR3 is built from 14 residues.

The gene calls are TRBV6-5 and TRBJ2-3; D might be TRBD1 or TRBD2, each matching 6 bases. The CDR3 sequence is 16 residues long. The germline V and J ends were trimmed by 0 bases and 5 bases, with 15 bases remaining between them. Germline V gene data show CDR1 as MNHEY and CDR2 as SVGAGI. The CDR3 is CASSYSQGLGGDTQYF. The CDR3 DNA follows: TGTGCCAGCAGTTACTCCCAGGGGCTCGGGGGAGATACGCAGTATTTT.

The V gene is TRBV6-5, the J gene TRBJ2-1; D is unresolved. V was pared by 5 bases and J by 7 bases, with 18 bases between. The CDR3 totals 15 residues. CDR1 and CDR2 (germline): MNHEY, SVGAGI. CDR3 in amino acids: CASSRGRLPVNEQFF. CDR3 bases: TGTGCCAGCAGTCGCGGCCGCCTACCTGTGAATGAGCAGTTCTTC.

This clone came up a few times. This chain joins TRBV9 and TRBJ2-3; 9 bases map to TRBD1. J was trimmed by 2 bases and V by 0 bases; bases with no gene match: 1. Germline V gene data show CDR1 as SGDLS and CDR2 as YYNGEE. The CDR3 has 15 residues. The CDR3 region has the DNA TGTGCCAGCAGCGTAGGGGACAGGGCCACAGATACGCAGTATTTT. Its protein is CASSVGDRATDTQYF.

The chain carries TRBV19 and TRBJ2-2; possibly TRBD1 for D (6 bases). The CDR3 is 15 amino acids. Germline values: CDR1 LNHDA, CDR2 SQIVND (reference sequence). Deletions cut 2 bases from V and 5 bases from J, with 12 bases between. The CDR3 DNA follows: TGTGCCAGTAGTATAATCGCAGGGGAGACCGGGGAGCTGTTTTTT. It yields the protein CASSIIAGETGELFF.

This clone was observed a few times. The chain couples TRBV25-1 to TRBJ1-1; D uncertain. Deletions cut 5 bases from V and 4 bases from J, with 11 bases between. This CDR3 comprises 13 residues. Germline V lookup: CDR1 MGHDK, CDR2 SYGVNS. The CDR3: CASSHGPATEAFF. The CDR3 DNA reads TGTGCCAGCAGTCACGGGCCAGCCACTGAAGCTTTCTTT.

The J gene is TRBJ2-2, the V gene TRBV27; TRBD1 or TRBD2 may be the D gene (6 bases each). The germline V gene has CDR1 MNHEY and CDR2 SMNVEV (reference sequence). This CDR3 contains 15 residues. The V gene lost 7 bases and the J gene lost 5 bases, with 17 bases spanning the gap. CDR3 DNA: TGTGCCAGCAACCCCAGGGGTGGGAGGACCGGGGAGCTGTTTTTT. Translating it yields CASNPRGGRTGELFF.

The chain combines TRBV6-5 with TRBJ2-5; 7 nucleotides align to TRBD1. CDR1 and CDR2 (germline): MNHEY, SVGAGI. The CDR3 contains 13 residues. The trim removed 6 bases at V and 4 bases at J, leaving 5 bases unmatched. The CDR3, as DNA: TGTGCCAGCAGCCCAGGGGGTCCAGAGACCCAGTACTTC. Residues: CASSPGGPETQYF.

On this clone itself: At the DNA level, this CDR3 is encoded by other sequences in the same sample as well. The chain combines TRBV9 with TRBJ2-2; 11 nucleotides match TRBD2. V lost 4 bases and J lost 5; bases outside the gene matches: 7. CDR1 and CDR2 (germline): SGDLS, YYNGEE. This CDR3 contains 16 residues. Written as DNA, the CDR3 is TGTGCCAGCAGCACCCGGACTAGCGGGTCGACCGGGGAGCTGTTTTTT. Translating gives CASSTRTSGSTGELFF.

In this sample, this clone turned up a few times. The chain combines TRBV4-2 with TRBJ1-1; weak D call: TRBD1 (5 bases). Trimming took 1 base from V and 7 from J, leaving 13 bases between them. In germline, CDR1 is LGHNA, CDR2 YNFKEQ. The length of the CDR3 is 14 residues. CDR3 sequence reads: CASSQVSQELEAFF. CDR3 DNA: TGTGCCAGCAGCCAAGTGTCACAGGAGCTTGAAGCTTTCTTT.

The chain uses TRBV4-3 and TRBJ2-3; D unresolved. The CDR3 loop spans 15 amino acids. The V end was cut by 1 base, the J end by 0 bases, with 8 bases between. Germline V gene sequence: CDR1 LGHNA, CDR2 YSLEER. In DNA form, the CDR3 reads TGCGCCAGCAGCCAAGCAGTGCGGAGCACAGATACGCAGTATTTT. This translates into CASSQAVRSTDTQYF.

V usage is TRBV5-1 and J usage is TRBJ2-5; 7 nucleotides agree with TRBD2. Per the germline V gene, CDR1 is SGHRS and CDR2 is YFSETQ. With 4 bases clipped from V and 5 bases from J, the junction kept 11 bases outside the gene matches. The CDR3 has 15 residues. DNA for the CDR3: TGCGCCAGCAGCCGGACGCGGGAGAGGCGGGAGACCCAGTACTTC. It is translated as CASSRTRERRETQYF.

The rearrangement uses TRBV9 and TRBJ2-2; D might be TRBD1 (6 bases). Germline-derived CDR1 and CDR2 are SGDLS and YYNGEE. V was pared by 0 bases and J by 5 bases, with 14 bases between. The CDR3 spans 16 residues. CDR3 region: CASSVGWGLRTGELFF. CDR3 nucleotide sequence: TGTGCCAGCAGCGTAGGATGGGGGCTTAGGACCGGGGAGCTGTTTTTT.

In its sample, this clone was seen once. The sample carries other DNA sequences with the same CDR3. The chain uses TRBV14 and TRBJ2-7; D may match TRBD1 or TRBD2 (6 bases each). The V end was cut by 1 base, the J end by 4 bases, with 8 bases between. Germline V gives CDR1 SGHDN, CDR2 FVKESK. The length of the CDR3 is 13 residues. CDR3 sequence (DNA): TGTGCCAGCAGCCAAGGGAGGGGGTACGAGCAGTACTTC. Its translation: CASSQGRGYEQYF.

V and J are TRBV10-2 and TRBJ2-7; tentatively, D is TRBD2 (5 bases). With 5 bases removed from V and 6 bases from J, the gap between germline ends came to 11 bases. CDR3 length equals 12 residues. Germline CDR1 is WSHSY and CDR2 is SAAADI. CDR3 protein: CASSPGIREQYF. DNA of the CDR3: TGCGCCAGCAGTCCGGGGATTCGCGAGCAGTACTTC.

This clone has just one count. The V gene is TRBV10-3, the J gene TRBJ2-3; 8 nucleotides match TRBD1. V lost 10 bases and J lost 1; bases outside the gene matches: 13. CDR3 length equals 16 residues. Germline V CDR1 and CDR2: ENHRY, SYGVKD. CDR3 sequence (DNA): TGTGCCAAACCGGGGAGGACAGGGCGGGGCACAGATACGCAGTATTTT. It encodes CAKPGRTGRGTDTQYF.

CDR3: CATNSLRRGETQYF. In DNA form, the CDR3 reads TGTGCCACCAATTCTCTTAGAAGGGGAGAGACCCAGTACTTC. The chain combines TRBV15 with TRBJ2-5; possible D gene TRBD1, 5 bases. From germline, CDR1 is LNHNV and CDR2 YYDKDF (reference sequence). Trimming took 7 bases from V and 4 from J, leaving 16 bases between them. The CDR3 loop spans 14 amino acids.

This chain connects TRBV9 to TRBJ1-4; perhaps TRBD1 as D (6 bases). V shed 3 bases and J shed 8 bases, with 14 bases lying between them. This CDR3 spans 14 amino acids. The germline V gene has CDR1 SGDLS and CDR2 YYNGEE. The CDR3 nucleotides read TGTGCCAGCAGCGGCAGGGATGGGGGCGAAAAACTGTTTTTT. Its translation: CASSGRDGGEKLFF.

The chain carries TRBV14 and TRBJ2-1; 10 nucleotides align to TRBD2. CDR3 length equals 15 residues. Germline CDR1 SGHDN, CDR2 FVKESK. J lost 10 bases, V lost 0 bases, and 6 bases had no gene match. For the CDR3, the DNA is TGTGCCAGCAGCCAAGAAGGAGCGGGAGGGGCCGAGCAGTTCTTC. Its translation: CASSQEGAGGAEQFF.

This clone was found a few times. The chain joins TRBV6-5 to TRBJ1-5; D not resolved. CDR3 length: 13 residues. With 4 bases removed from V and 0 bases from J, the gap between germline ends came to 4 bases. Germline lookup yields CDR1 MNHEY and CDR2 SVGAGI. CDR3 nucleotide sequence: TGTGCCAGCAGTTCTGATAGCAATCAGCCCCAGCATTTT. Translated, it gives CASSSDSNQPQHF.

V is TRBV7-9 and J is TRBJ1-1; 7 bases are shared with TRBD1. CDR1 SEHNR and CDR2 FQNEAQ come from the germline V gene (reference sequence). This CDR3 region has 15 residues. Germline trimming cut 1 base from V and 7 bases from J; bases unmatched to any gene: 9. CDR3 nucleotides: TGTGCCAGCAGCTTAGAAGGGGGCCTAGGGGTTGAAGCTTTCTTT. It translates to CASSLEGGLGVEAFF. Full variable domain (rest looked up from reference TRBV7-9 and TRBJ1-1): DTGVSQNPRHKITKRGQNVTFRCDPISEHNRLYWYRQTLGQGPEFLTYFQNEAQLEKSRLLSDRFSAERPKGSFSTLEIQRTEQGDSAMYLCASSLEGGLGVEAFFGQGTRLTVV.

The CDR3 nucleotides are TGTGCCAGTAGTATAGAGACAGGGTCGTACGAGCAGTACTTC. This codes for CASSIETGSYEQYF. This chain links TRBV19 with TRBJ2-7; 7 bases line up with TRBD1. The CDR3 runs to 14 residues. V trimming: 0 bases; J trimming: 4 bases; junction bases outside the gene matches: 3. CDR1 and CDR2 from the germline V gene are LNHDA and SQIVND (reference sequence). The complete variable domain, with remaining parts taken from reference TRBV19 and TRBJ2-7, reads DGGITQSPKYLFRKEGQNVTLSCEQNLNHDAMYWYRQDPGQGLRLIYYSQIVNDFQKGDIAEGYSVSREKKESFPLTVTSAQKNPTAFYLCASSIETGSYEQYFGPGTRLTVT.